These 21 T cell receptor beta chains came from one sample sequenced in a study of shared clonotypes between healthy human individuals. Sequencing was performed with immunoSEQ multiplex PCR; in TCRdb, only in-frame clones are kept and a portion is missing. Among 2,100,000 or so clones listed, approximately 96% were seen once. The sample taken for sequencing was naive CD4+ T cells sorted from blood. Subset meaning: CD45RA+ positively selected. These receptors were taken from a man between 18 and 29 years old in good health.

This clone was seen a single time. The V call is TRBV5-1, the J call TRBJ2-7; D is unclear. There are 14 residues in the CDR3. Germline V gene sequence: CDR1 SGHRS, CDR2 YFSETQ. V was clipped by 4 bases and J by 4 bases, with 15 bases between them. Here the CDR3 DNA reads TGCGCCAGCAGCCGAACATCGCCTGTTTACGAGCAGTACTTC. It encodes CASSRTSPVYEQYF.

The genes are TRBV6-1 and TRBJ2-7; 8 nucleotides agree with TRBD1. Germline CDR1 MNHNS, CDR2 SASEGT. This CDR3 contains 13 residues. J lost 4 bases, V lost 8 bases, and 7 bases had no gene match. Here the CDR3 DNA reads TGTGCCAGCTCGAGGACAGGGTTTTACGAGCAGTACTTC. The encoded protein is CASSRTGFYEQYF.

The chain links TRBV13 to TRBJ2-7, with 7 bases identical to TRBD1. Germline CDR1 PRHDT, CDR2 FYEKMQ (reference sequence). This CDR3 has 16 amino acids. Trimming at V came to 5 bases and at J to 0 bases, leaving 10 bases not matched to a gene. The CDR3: CASSPRTRGTSYEQYF. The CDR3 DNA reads TGTGCCAGCAGCCCTCGAACCAGGGGGACCTCCTACGAGCAGTACTTC.

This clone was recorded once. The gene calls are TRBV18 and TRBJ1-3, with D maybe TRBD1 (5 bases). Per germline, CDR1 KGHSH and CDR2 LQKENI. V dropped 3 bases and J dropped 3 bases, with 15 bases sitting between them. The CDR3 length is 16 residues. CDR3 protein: CASSPLIQGGGNTIYF. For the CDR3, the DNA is TGTGCCAGCTCACCTTTGATCCAGGGCGGTGGAAACACCATATATTTT.

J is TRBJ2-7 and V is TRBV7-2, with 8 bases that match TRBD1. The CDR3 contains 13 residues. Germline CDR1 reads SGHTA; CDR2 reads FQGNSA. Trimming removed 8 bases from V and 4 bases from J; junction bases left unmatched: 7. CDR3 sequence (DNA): TGTGCCAGCGGGAGGACAGGGCTATACGAGCAGTACTTC. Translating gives CASGRTGLYEQYF.

CDR3 sequence reads: CASSIGAYEQYF. CDR3 coding DNA: TGTGCCAGCAGTATTGGAGCCTACGAGCAGTACTTC. The V and J genes are TRBV28 and TRBJ2-7; D uncertain. The germline V gene has CDR1 MDHEN and CDR2 SYDVKM. Trimming took 5 bases from V and 2 from J, leaving 7 bases between them. The CDR3 runs to 12 residues.

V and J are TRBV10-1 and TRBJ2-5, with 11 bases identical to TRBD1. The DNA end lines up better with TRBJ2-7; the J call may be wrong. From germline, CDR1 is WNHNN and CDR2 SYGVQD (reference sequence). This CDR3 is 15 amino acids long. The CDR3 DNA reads TGCGCCAGCAGTGCCCCGGGACAGGGGGAAAACGAGCAGTACTTC. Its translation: CASSAPGQGENEQYF.

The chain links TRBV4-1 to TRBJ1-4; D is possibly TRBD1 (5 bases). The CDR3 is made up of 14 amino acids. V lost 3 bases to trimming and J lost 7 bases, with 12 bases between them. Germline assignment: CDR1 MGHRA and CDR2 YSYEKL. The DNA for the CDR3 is TGCGCCAGCAGCCAGGGGGAGTTTTTTGAAAAACTGTTTTTT. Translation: CASSQGEFFEKLFF.

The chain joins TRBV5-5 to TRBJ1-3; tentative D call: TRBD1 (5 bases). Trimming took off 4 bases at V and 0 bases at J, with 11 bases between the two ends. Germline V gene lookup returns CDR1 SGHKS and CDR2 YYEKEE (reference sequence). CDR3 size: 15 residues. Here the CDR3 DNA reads TGTGCCAGCAGCCCGGGACTTCTCTCTGGAAACACCATATATTTT. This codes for CASSPGLLSGNTIYF. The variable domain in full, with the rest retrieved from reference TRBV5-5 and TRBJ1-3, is DAGVTQSPTHLIKTRGQQVTLRCSPISGHKSVSWYQQVLGQGPQFIFQYYEKEERGRGNFPDRFSARQFPNYSSELNVNALLLGDSALYLCASSPGLLSGNTIYFGEGSWLTVV.

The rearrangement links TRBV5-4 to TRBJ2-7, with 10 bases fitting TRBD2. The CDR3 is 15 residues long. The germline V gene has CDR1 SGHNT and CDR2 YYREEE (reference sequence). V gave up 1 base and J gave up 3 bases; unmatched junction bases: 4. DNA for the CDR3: TGTGCCAGCAGCTTGTCCGTAGCGGGGGGCTACGAGCAGTACTTC. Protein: CASSLSVAGGYEQYF.

For the CDR3, the DNA is TGTGCCAGCGCGAGGACAGGTCCGAACACTGAAGCTTTCTTT. This codes for CASARTGPNTEAFF. The chain joins TRBV25-1 to TRBJ1-1; 7 bases are a match to TRBD1. This CDR3 comprises 14 residues. Trimming at V came to 8 bases and at J to 1 base, leaving 7 bases not matched to a gene. Germline-derived CDR1 and CDR2 are MGHDK and SYGVNS.

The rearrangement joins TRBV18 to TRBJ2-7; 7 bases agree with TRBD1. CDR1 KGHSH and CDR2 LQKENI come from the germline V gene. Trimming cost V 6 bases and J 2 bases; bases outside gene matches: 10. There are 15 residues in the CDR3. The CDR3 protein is CASSRSSDRAYEQYF. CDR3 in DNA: TGTGCCAGCTCGCGATCCTCAGACAGGGCCTACGAGCAGTACTTC.

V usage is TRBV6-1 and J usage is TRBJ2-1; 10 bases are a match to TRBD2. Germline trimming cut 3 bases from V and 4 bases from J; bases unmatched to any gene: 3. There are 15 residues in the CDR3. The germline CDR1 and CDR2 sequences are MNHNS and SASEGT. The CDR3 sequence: CASSDWTSGYNEQFF. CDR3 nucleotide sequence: TGTGCCAGCAGTGACTGGACTAGCGGATACAATGAGCAGTTCTTC.

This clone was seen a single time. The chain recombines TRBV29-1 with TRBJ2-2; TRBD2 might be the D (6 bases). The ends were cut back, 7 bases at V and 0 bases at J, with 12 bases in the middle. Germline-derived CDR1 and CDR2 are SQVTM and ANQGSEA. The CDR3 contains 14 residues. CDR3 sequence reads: CSGLAASNTGELFF. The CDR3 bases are TGCAGCGGATTAGCGGCTTCGAACACCGGGGAGCTGTTTTTT.

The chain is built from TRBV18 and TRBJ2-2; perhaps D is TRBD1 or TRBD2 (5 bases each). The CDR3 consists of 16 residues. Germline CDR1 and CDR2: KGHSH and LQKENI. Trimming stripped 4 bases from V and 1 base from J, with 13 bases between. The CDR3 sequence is CASSLSGTRNTGELFF. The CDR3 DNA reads TGTGCCAGCTCACTGTCCGGGACGAGGAACACCGGGGAGCTGTTTTTT.

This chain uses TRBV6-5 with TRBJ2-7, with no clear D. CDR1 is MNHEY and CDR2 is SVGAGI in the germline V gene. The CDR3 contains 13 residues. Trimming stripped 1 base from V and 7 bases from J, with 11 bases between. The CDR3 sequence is CASSYFALGEQYF. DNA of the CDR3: TGTGCCAGCAGTTACTTCGCGTTGGGTGAGCAGTACTTC.

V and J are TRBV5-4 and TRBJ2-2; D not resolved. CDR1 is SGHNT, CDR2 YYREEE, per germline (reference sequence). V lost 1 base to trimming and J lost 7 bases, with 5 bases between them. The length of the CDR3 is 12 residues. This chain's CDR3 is CASSLLVGELFF. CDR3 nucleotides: TGTGCCAGCAGCTTGTTGGTCGGGGAGCTGTTTTTT.

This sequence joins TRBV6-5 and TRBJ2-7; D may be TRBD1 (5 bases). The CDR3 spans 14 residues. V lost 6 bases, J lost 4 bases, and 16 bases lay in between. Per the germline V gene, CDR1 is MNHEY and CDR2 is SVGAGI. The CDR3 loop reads CASSPGEAGYEQYF. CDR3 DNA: TGTGCCAGCAGCCCTGGCGAGGCAGGGTACGAGCAGTACTTC.

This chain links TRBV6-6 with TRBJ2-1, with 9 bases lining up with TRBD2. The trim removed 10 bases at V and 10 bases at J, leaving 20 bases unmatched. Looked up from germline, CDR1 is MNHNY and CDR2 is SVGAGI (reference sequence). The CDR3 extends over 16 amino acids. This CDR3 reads CATGQNSGGARGEQFF. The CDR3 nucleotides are TGTGCCACCGGACAGAATAGCGGGGGCGCGCGGGGCGAGCAGTTCTTC.

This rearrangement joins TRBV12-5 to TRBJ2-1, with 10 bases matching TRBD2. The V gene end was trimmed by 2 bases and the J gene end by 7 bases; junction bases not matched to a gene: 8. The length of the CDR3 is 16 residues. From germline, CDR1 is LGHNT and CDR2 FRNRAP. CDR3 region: CASGLISGRPMNEQFF. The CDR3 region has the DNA TGTGCTAGTGGTTTGATTAGCGGGAGGCCGATGAATGAGCAGTTCTTC.

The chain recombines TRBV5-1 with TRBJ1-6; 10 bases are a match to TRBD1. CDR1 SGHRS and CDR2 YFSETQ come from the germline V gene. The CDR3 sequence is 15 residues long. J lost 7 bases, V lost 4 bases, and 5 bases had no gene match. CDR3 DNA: TGCGCCAGCAGCGGTCCGGGACAGGGGAATTCACCCCTCCACTTT. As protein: CASSGPGQGNSPLHF.